This TCR beta chain was sequenced for a study of OX40 agonist ivuxolimab in advanced cancers. Excluded were patients having autoimmune disease history or systemic immunosuppression. Sequencing used immunoSEQ multiplex PCR; TCRdb keeps in-frame clones, though not all of them. There are around 84,000 clones in the sample; about 84% occur only once, and about 0.51% lies in the top ten. The sample was CD4+ or CD8+ T cells sorted from blood, taken in a trial of the OX40 agonist ivuxolimab. This receptor was identified in an adult with an advanced solid tumor such as melanoma, head and neck, liver or kidney cancer.

The CDR3 here is CASRNRGSSYEQYF. The CDR3 DNA reads TGTGCCAGCAGAAACAGGGGAAGTTCCTACGAGCAGTACTTC. The chain combines TRBV6-1 with TRBJ2-7, with 7 bases lining up with TRBD1. The V gene's germline CDR1 is MNHNS and CDR2 SASEGT. CDR3 length equals 14 residues. With 6 bases clipped from V and 1 base from J, the junction kept 6 bases outside the gene matches.